Shown below are 20 T cell receptor beta chains from a single sample sequenced in a study of T cell repertoires in cytomegalovirus infection. Their antigen targets remain unknown. TCRdb reanalysed the reads using MiXCR and keeps one entry per CDR3 protein. The data show some 350,000 distinct CDR3 sequences, with about 28% seen just once and 20% held by the top ten. The sequencing used cultured PBMCs, collected from culture after CMV antigen stimulation. The receptors were gathered from a human donor in good health (CMV status not recorded). Some clones in this sample may be carry-over from other donors' samples.

Only a few counts were recorded for this clonotype. V usage is TRBV27 and J usage is TRBJ2-5; 9 positions agree with TRBD2. The CDR3 has 15 amino acids. CDR1 MNHEY and CDR2 SMNVEV come from the germline V gene (reference sequence). V was pared by 2 bases and J by 0 bases, with 1 base of the junction left unmatched. The CDR3 loop reads CASSLASGDQETQYF. CDR3 nucleotide sequence: TGTGCCAGCAGTTTAGCTAGCGGGGACCAAGAGACCCAGTACTTC.

This clonotype came up a few times. CDR3 in DNA: TGTGCCAGCAGCTCCGGACAGGGTACGGGGGAGCAGTACTTC. It specifies CASSSGQGTGEQYF. The chain carries TRBV5-6 and TRBJ2-7; the match to TRBD1 covers 8 bases. The V gene's germline CDR1 is SGHDT and CDR2 YYEEEE. V shed 3 bases, J shed 7 bases, and the junction held 9 bases outside the gene matches. This CDR3 is 14 amino acids long.

This clonotype was picked up many times. This chain joins TRBV7-3 and TRBJ2-3; TRBD2 aligns across 9 bases. Per the germline V gene, CDR1 is SGHTA and CDR2 is FQGTGA. The CDR3 consists of 16 residues. J was trimmed by 5 bases and V by 2 bases; bases with no gene match: 8. The DNA of the CDR3 is TGTGCCAGCAGCTTAGGAGGCGGGAGGGATGGAGATACGCAGTATTTT. Protein: CASSLGGGRDGDTQYF.

The chain carries TRBV6-5 and TRBJ1-1; D gene uncertain. CDR1 and CDR2 (germline): MNHEY, SVGAGI. CDR3 length: 14 residues. The V end lost 0 bases, the J end lost 1 base, and 6 bases lay between the germline ends. The CDR3 coding sequence is TGTGCCAGCAGTTACTCCGCAGAGAACACTGAAGCTTTCTTT. As protein: CASSYSAENTEAFF.

Only a few counts were recorded for this clonotype. The chain combines TRBV7-6 with TRBJ1-2, with D perhaps matching TRBD1 (6 bases). Germline CDR1 SGHVS, CDR2 FNYEAQ. The ends were cut back, 4 bases at V and 7 bases at J, with 10 bases in the middle. This CDR3 is 12 amino acids long. DNA of the CDR3: TGTGCCAGCAGCTCGCTGGGGGCTGGCTACACCTTC. This sequence encodes CASSSLGAGYTF.

This chain connects TRBV10-3 to TRBJ1-1, with unresolved D. The CDR3 is made up of 13 amino acids. From germline, CDR1 is ENHRY and CDR2 SYGVKD. Deletions cut 4 bases from V and 3 bases from J, with 9 bases between. The CDR3: CAISGREDTEAFF. CDR3 coding DNA: TGTGCCATCAGTGGTCGGGAGGACACTGAAGCTTTCTTT.

This clonotype was seen many times. This rearrangement joins TRBV7-2 to TRBJ2-3; tentatively, D is TRBD2 (6 bases). Germline V gene lookup returns CDR1 SGHTA and CDR2 FQGNSA. V was cut by 3 bases and J by 3 bases, with 10 bases left in between. There are 14 residues in the CDR3. Here the CDR3 reads CASSFASATDTQYF. The CDR3 DNA reads TGTGCCAGCAGCTTTGCTAGCGCTACAGATACGCAGTATTTT.

This clonotype was seen only a few times. The V gene is TRBV19, the J gene TRBJ2-3; the match to TRBD1 covers 10 bases. The CDR3 totals 14 residues. After removal of 6 bases from V and 5 bases from J, the junction contained 5 bases not matched to a gene. Germline values: CDR1 LNHDA, CDR2 SQIVND (reference sequence). The CDR3 DNA reads TGTGCCAGTAGAGACAGGGGGCGTGGAGATACGCAGTATTTT. Amino acids: CASRDRGRGDTQYF.

This clonotype was picked up a small number of times. This chain joins TRBV2 and TRBJ2-1; 13 bases agree with TRBD2. J lost 8 bases, V lost 2 bases, and 3 bases had no gene match. CDR3 length equals 15 residues. The germline V gene has CDR1 SNHLY and CDR2 FYNNEI. CDR3 sequence (DNA): TGTGCCAGCAGTGAAACTAGCGGGAGGGCCTATGAGCAGTTCTTC. Its translation: CASSETSGRAYEQFF.

This clonotype showed up just a few times. The rearrangement uses TRBV6-6 and TRBJ2-2; D tentatively fits TRBD1 or TRBD2 (6 bases each). Between the trimmed V and J ends, which lost 2 bases and 7 bases, there was a span of 14 bases. Germline V gene data show CDR1 as MNHNY and CDR2 as SVGAGI (reference sequence). The CDR3 loop spans 15 amino acids. CDR3 in amino acids: CASSYGGGYDGELFF. CDR3 bases: TGTGCCAGCAGTTACGGAGGGGGGTACGACGGGGAGCTGTTTTTT.

This clonotype was observed a few times. The V gene is TRBV10-3, the J gene TRBJ2-5; D is undetermined. Trimming took 0 bases from V and 4 from J, leaving 12 bases between them. The CDR3 length is 15 residues. Germline V gene lookup returns CDR1 ENHRY and CDR2 SYGVKD. This CDR3 reads CAISESEVSTETQYF. The CDR3 DNA is TGTGCCATCAGTGAGTCGGAAGTATCGACAGAGACCCAGTACTTC.

The gene calls are TRBV5-1 and TRBJ2-3; unclear D gene. The CDR3 is 13 residues long. V was shortened by 4 bases and J by 4 bases, with 10 bases between the two germline ends. CDR1 is SGHRS and CDR2 is YFSETQ in the germline V gene. Written as DNA, the CDR3 is TGCGCCAGCAGCATACTCATTGCAGATACGCAGTATTTT. Residues: CASSILIADTQYF.

At least ten counts were recorded for this clonotype. V and J are TRBV5-4 and TRBJ2-3; maybe TRBD2 (7 bases). Germline V gives CDR1 SGHNT, CDR2 YYREEE (reference sequence). V was shortened by 6 bases and J by 2 bases, with 16 bases between the two germline ends. The CDR3 is made up of 15 amino acids. The CDR3 nucleotides are TGTGCCAGCACCTTAAGGGGGGGTTACACAGATACGCAGTATTTT. It yields the protein CASTLRGGYTDTQYF.

This clonotype turned up a few times. The chain joins TRBV12-3 or TRBV12-4 to TRBJ2-5; 7 bases fit TRBD1. V shed 3 bases, J shed 1 base, and the junction held 5 bases outside the gene matches. The CDR3 runs to 15 residues. The CDR3 protein is CASSFQQGTQETQYF. CDR3 nucleotide sequence: TGTGCCAGCAGTTTTCAACAGGGGACCCAAGAGACCCAGTACTTC.

This clonotype appeared a few times. This chain joins TRBV24-1 and TRBJ2-1, with 8 bases fitting TRBD2. The CDR3 is 15 residues long. Trimming took 3 bases from V and 5 from J; bases not matched to a gene: 5. Germline CDR1 KGHDR, CDR2 SFDVKD. The CDR3 reads CATSDPSGSDNEQFF. The CDR3 DNA follows: TGTGCCACCAGTGATCCGAGCGGGAGTGACAATGAGCAGTTCTTC.

This clonotype occurred a few times. The chain couples TRBV7-2 to TRBJ2-7; 14 nucleotides agree with TRBD2. Trimming at V came to 0 bases and at J to 0 bases, leaving 7 bases not matched to a gene. The CDR3 extends over 19 amino acids. Germline V gene data show CDR1 as SGHTA and CDR2 as FQGNSA. Here the CDR3 DNA reads TGTGCCAGCAGCTTAGCCGGGACTAGCGGGAGCCAGAGCTCCTACGAGCAGTACTTC. Amino acids: CASSLAGTSGSQSSYEQYF.

The chain joins TRBV14 to TRBJ2-3; no firm D call. The CDR3 covers 14 residues. With 2 bases removed from V and 1 base from J, the gap between germline ends came to 7 bases. Germline V gives CDR1 SGHDN, CDR2 FVKESK. Here the CDR3 DNA reads TGTGCCAGCAGCCAATATCGGCGCACAGATACGCAGTATTTT. The encoded protein is CASSQYRRTDTQYF.

This clonotype showed up many times. V gene TRBV7-8 combines with J gene TRBJ2-2; the match to TRBD1 covers 8 bases. With 4 bases clipped from V and 4 bases from J, the junction kept 14 bases outside the gene matches. The CDR3 extends over 18 amino acids. Germline CDR1 SGHVS, CDR2 FQNEAQ. The DNA of the CDR3 is TGTGCCAGCAGCTATTTAGGCCTTCGGACAGGGACCACCGGGGAGCTGTTTTTT. Amino acids: CASSYLGLRTGTTGELFF. Supplemented by reference TRBV7-8 and TRBJ2-2, the full variable domain reads GAGVSQSPRYKVAKRGQDVALRCDPISGHVSLFWYQQALGQGPEFLTYFQNEAQLDKSGLPSDRFFAERPEGSVSTLKIQRTQQEDSAVYLCASSYLGLRTGTTGELFFGEGSRLTVL.

This clonotype was counted only a few times. The chain couples TRBV6-1 to TRBJ1-5; perhaps TRBD1 as D (6 bases). In germline, CDR1 is MNHNS, CDR2 SASEGT. With 5 bases removed from V and 6 bases from J, the gap between germline ends came to 14 bases. This CDR3 contains 14 residues. CDR3 coding DNA: TGTGCCAGCAGTCCAGGGGTTGGGGGTCAGCCCCAGCATTTT. Amino acids: CASSPGVGGQPQHF.

This clonotype has more than one count but fewer than ten. The chain couples TRBV11-2 to TRBJ2-1; 11 nucleotides align to TRBD2. J lost 8 bases, V lost 5 bases, and 20 bases had no gene match. The CDR3 length is 19 residues. Germline CDR1 SGHAT, CDR2 FQNNGV. CDR3 amino acids: CASSPFPHSGRAQLDEQFF. CDR3 in DNA: TGTGCCAGCAGCCCCTTCCCACATAGCGGGAGGGCCCAGTTAGATGAGCAGTTCTTC.